This TCR beta chain was observed in a study of T cell changes during pregnancy in multiple sclerosis. Data came from immunoSEQ multiplex PCR; TCRdb stores just in-frame clones and leaves some out. The sample consists of over 70,000 clones, about 92% of them appearing once. The CDR3 contains 17 residues. Germline lookup yields CDR1 MGHRA and CDR2 YSYEKL. J was trimmed by 3 bases and V by 1 base; bases with no gene match: 9. Sequencing used peripheral blood, obtained in the third trimester of pregnancy. The V and J genes are TRBV4-1 and TRBJ1-5; 7 positions match TRBD1. This receptor was taken from a female donor in good health, enrolled as a control in a pregnancy study. The CDR3 bases are TGCGCCAGCAGCCAAGGTGGGGTCAGGGGGATCAATCAGCCCCAGCATTTT. This translates into CASSQGGVRGINQPQHF.